Listed here are 6 T cell receptor beta chains from one sample, sequenced in a study of blood T cell repertoires in COVID-19. Clones were read by immunoSEQ multiplex PCR, and TCRdb kept only the in-frame ones, dropping some. The top ten clones hold less than 6% of a sample with about 220,000 clones, around 83% of them seen once. The specimen sequenced was peripheral blood. All receptors derive from a woman aged 70-85 years with COVID-19, enrolled during active disease.

CDR3 sequence: CASSDGAQGRDGYTF. The CDR3 region has the DNA TGTGCCAGCAGTGACGGGGCACAGGGGCGGGATGGCTACACCTTC. This chain uses TRBV2 with TRBJ1-2; 7 nucleotides line up with TRBD1. With 3 bases clipped from V and 6 bases from J, the junction kept 10 bases outside the gene matches. Germline loops: CDR1 SNHLY, CDR2 FYNNEI. The CDR3 loop spans 15 amino acids.

V is TRBV5-1 and J is TRBJ2-2; 12 bases map to TRBD1. In germline, CDR1 is SGHRS, CDR2 YFSETQ. Losses at the gene ends were 4 bases for V and 5 bases for J; bases not matched to a gene: 12. This CDR3 is 18 amino acids long. The CDR3 here is CASSATGQGAIGTGELFF. The CDR3 DNA is TGCGCCAGCAGCGCGACGGGACAGGGGGCAATAGGGACCGGGGAGCTGTTTTTT.

The J gene is TRBJ2-3, the V gene TRBV24-1; TRBD2 matches at 9 bases. Germline CDR1 and CDR2: KGHDR and SFDVKD. The junction had 4 bases not matched to a gene; V was cut back by 2 bases and J by 2 bases. The CDR3 runs 16 residues. The chain's CDR3 is CATSDSIAGDTDTQYF. CDR3 DNA sequence: TGTGCCACCAGTGATTCCATAGCGGGAGACACAGATACGCAGTATTTT.

The gene calls are TRBV4-2 and TRBJ2-2, with 10 nucleotides matching TRBD2. The CDR3 is made up of 18 amino acids. V lost 0 bases and J lost 6; bases outside the gene matches: 10. Germline assignment: CDR1 LGHNA and CDR2 YNFKEQ. The CDR3 loop reads CASSQDASGSIGAGELFF. As DNA, the CDR3 is TGTGCCAGCAGCCAAGACGCTAGCGGGAGCATTGGAGCCGGGGAGCTGTTTTTT.

The chain links TRBV19 to TRBJ2-6; weak D call: TRBD2 (5 bases). V was pared by 7 bases and J by 1 base, with 17 bases between. The germline V gene has CDR1 LNHDA and CDR2 SQIVND (reference sequence). The CDR3 is 17 residues long. The CDR3: CASNRVLGSSGANVLTF. CDR3 DNA: TGTGCCAGTAATAGGGTTTTGGGGAGTTCTGGGGCCAACGTCCTGACTTTC.

The V and J genes are TRBV3-1 (or the pseudogene TRBV3-2) and TRBJ2-1; D is undetermined. The V gene's germline CDR1 is LGHDT and CDR2 YNNKEL (reference sequence). This CDR3 has 14 residues. With 0 bases removed from V and 13 bases from J, the gap between germline ends came to 16 bases. The CDR3 coding sequence is TGTGCCAGCAGCCAAGATCTTCTATTGCCCCGACAGTTCTTC. Protein: CASSQDLLLPRQFF.